These 22 T cell receptor beta chains were all obtained from the same sample, sequenced in a study of T cells in Graves' hyperthyroidism and ophthalmopathy. The investigators amplified TCR beta CDR3 regions from RNA transcripts. First-round RT-PCR with HTBI primers amplified the TCR CDR3 region. A single record per CDR3 protein comes from TCRdb applying MiXCR to the multiplex PCR reads. The data hold 660,000 or so distinct CDR3 sequences, with over 40% observed a single time. The source material was peripheral blood or thyroid tissue (not recorded which). These receptors all come from an adult man with Graves' disease, either hyperthyroidism or ophthalmopathy (not recorded which).

This clonotype showed up just a few times. The chain uses TRBV7-3 and TRBJ1-1; D is unresolved. Germline V gene lookup returns CDR1 SGHTA and CDR2 FQGTGA. V lost 2 bases to trimming and J lost 1 base, with 8 bases between them. The CDR3 consists of 14 residues. CDR3 DNA: TGTGCCAGCAGCTTACAGATCCCGAACACTGAAGCTTTCTTT. This codes for CASSLQIPNTEAFF.

Many counts were recorded for this clonotype. The chain recombines TRBV7-9 with TRBJ2-7; 8 bases are a match to TRBD1. The CDR3 has 15 amino acids. The germline CDR1 and CDR2 sequences are SEHNR and FQNEAQ (reference sequence). The ends lost 2 bases at V and 6 bases at J; junction bases unmatched: 9. The CDR3 protein is CASSLQFRGLGEQYF. For the CDR3, the DNA is TGTGCCAGCAGCTTACAGTTCAGGGGGCTGGGCGAGCAGTACTTC.

This clonotype was seen at least ten times. The rearrangement links TRBV9 to TRBJ2-7, with 7 nucleotides matching TRBD2. The V segment lost 2 bases and the J segment 5 bases; nucleotides outside the gene matches: 7. Germline CDR1 and CDR2: SGDLS and YYNGEE. The length of the CDR3 is 14 residues. The CDR3 nucleotides read TGTGCCAGCAGCGTCGGGACTATCGCCCACGAGCAGTACTTC. Amino acids: CASSVGTIAHEQYF.

This sequence joins TRBV7-6 and TRBJ1-2; D is ambiguous. Germline lookup yields CDR1 SGHVS and CDR2 FNYEAQ. The CDR3 length is 15 residues. The V end was cut by 5 bases, the J end by 4 bases, with 17 bases between. In nucleotides, the CDR3 is TGTGCCAGCAGCCCCGAAATAGACGGCCTCTATGGCTACACCTTC. Amino acids: CASSPEIDGLYGYTF. The full variable domain, rest sourced from reference TRBV7-6 and TRBJ1-2, is GAGVSQSPRYKVTKRGQDVALRCDPISGHVSLYWYRQALGQGPEFLTYFNYEAQQDKSGLPNDRFSAERPEGSISTLTIQRTEQRDSAMYRCASSPEIDGLYGYTFGSGTRLTVV.

Details on this clonotype: A junction end diverges from the germline sequence, so it may reflect a read error. V usage is TRBV19 and J usage is TRBJ2-7; D is undetermined. The CDR3 totals 15 residues. Germline V gives CDR1 LNHDA, CDR2 SQIVND (reference sequence). CDR3 in amino acids: CVSSMSRSSSYEQYF. CDR3 nucleotides: TGTGTCAGTAGCATGTCCCGGTCGAGCTCCTACGAGCAGTACTTC.

This clonotype has just one count. J is TRBJ2-7 and V is TRBV15, with 9 positions matching TRBD1. The CDR3 runs 15 residues. V was clipped by 1 base and J by 5 bases; unmatched bases: 6. Germline CDR1 LNHNV, CDR2 YYDKDF (reference sequence). The CDR3 DNA sequence: TGTGCCACCAGCAGAGCTCGGACAGGGGTTCACGAGCAGTACTTC. Protein sequence: CATSRARTGVHEQYF. The whole variable domain, remainder taken from reference TRBV15 and TRBJ2-7, is DAMVIQNPRYQVTQFGKPVTLSCSQTLNHNVMYWYQQKSSQAPKLLFHYYDKDFNNEADTPDNFQSRRPNTSFCFLDIRSPGLGDTAMYLCATSRARTGVHEQYFGPGTRLTVT.

This rearrangement joins TRBV10-1 to TRBJ2-7; 8 bases are shared with TRBD1. Germline V gives CDR1 WNHNN, CDR2 SYGVQD (reference sequence). CDR3 length: 16 residues. V lost 1 base, J lost 5 bases, and 10 bases stayed unmatched. The CDR3 sequence: CASSEYRTGSANEQYF. For the CDR3, the DNA is TGCGCCAGCAGTGAGTATCGGACAGGGTCCGCAAACGAGCAGTACTTC.

This clonotype was recorded a few times. The V and J genes are TRBV12-3 or TRBV12-4 and TRBJ1-6; D unresolved. The CDR3 covers 16 residues. The ends were cut back, 5 bases at V and 6 bases at J, with 17 bases in the middle. The chain's CDR3 is CASSRLSEGSNSPLHF. The CDR3 nucleotides are TGTGCCAGCAGTCGACTGAGCGAGGGCAGTAATTCACCCCTCCACTTT.

V is TRBV12-3 or TRBV12-4 and J is TRBJ1-2; 11 bases agree with TRBD1. Trimming removed 5 bases from V and 10 bases from J; junction bases left unmatched: 3. The CDR3 runs 12 residues. This chain's CDR3 is CASSRTGGAYTF. The CDR3 coding sequence is TGTGCCAGCAGTCGGACAGGGGGCGCCTACACCTTC.

This clonotype was observed many times. The chain joins TRBV6-1 to TRBJ1-1; D remains unclear. This CDR3 comprises 11 residues. CDR1 is MNHNS, CDR2 SASEGT, per germline. Trimming stripped 0 bases from V and 7 bases from J, with 3 bases between. CDR3 region: CASSEAREAFF. The CDR3 DNA reads TGTGCCAGCAGTGAAGCCCGTGAAGCTTTCTTT.

This clonotype appeared a few times. The CDR3 nucleotides are TGTGCCAGTAGTATAGGGGGGGCAGGGGATAGCAATCAGCCCCAGCATTTT. Protein product: CASSIGGAGDSNQPQHF. The V call is TRBV19, the J call TRBJ1-5, with D perhaps TRBD1 (6 bases). Trimming left V 1 base short and J 0 bases short, with 13 bases between. Germline V CDR1 and CDR2: LNHDA, SQIVND (reference sequence). This CDR3 has 17 residues.

J is TRBJ2-5 and V is TRBV29-1; TRBD1 agrees at 8 bases. The CDR3 contains 13 residues. Germline CDR1 reads SQVTM; CDR2 reads ANQGSEA. The V segment lost 8 bases and the J segment 5 bases; nucleotides outside the gene matches: 10. The CDR3 loop is CSQGAGGAETQYF. CDR3 nucleotide sequence: TGCAGCCAAGGGGCAGGGGGCGCGGAGACCCAGTACTTC.

V is TRBV29-1 and J is TRBJ1-1; 7 bases line up with TRBD1. V was clipped by 0 bases and J by 1 base; unmatched bases: 2. Germline CDR1 is SQVTM and CDR2 is ANQGSEA. This CDR3 has 14 amino acids. DNA of the CDR3: TGCAGCGTTGAAGAGACAGGGACGAACACTGAAGCTTTCTTT. The encoded protein is CSVEETGTNTEAFF.

In DNA form, the CDR3 reads TGTGCCAGTAGTATACCGGGACTAGCCACCACCGGGGAGCTGTTTTTT. This sequence encodes CASSIPGLATTGELFF. This sequence joins TRBV19 and TRBJ2-2; TRBD2 matches 9 bases. Trimming at V came to 2 bases and at J to 4 bases, leaving 5 bases not matched to a gene. CDR3 length: 16 residues. Germline V CDR1 and CDR2: LNHDA, SQIVND (reference sequence).

This clonotype appeared a few times. The V call is TRBV12-3 or TRBV12-4, the J call TRBJ1-5, with D uncertain. The CDR3 is made up of 15 amino acids. The V end was cut by 1 base, the J end by 0 bases, with 7 bases between. This chain's CDR3 is CASSLEGYSNQPQHF. CDR3 nucleotide sequence: TGTGCCAGCAGTTTAGAGGGCTATAGCAATCAGCCCCAGCATTTT.

This clonotype showed up many times. The chain is built from TRBV2 and TRBJ1-6; 8 nucleotides match TRBD1. The germline V gene encodes CDR1 SNHLY and CDR2 FYNNEI. Trimming took 5 bases from V and 6 from J; bases not matched to a gene: 15. This CDR3 region has 18 residues. In DNA, the CDR3 is TGTGCCAGCAGTACAAAGGGGGGACAGGTCAATCCTAATTCACCCCTCCACTTT. Encoded protein: CASSTKGGQVNPNSPLHF.

As DNA, the CDR3 is TGTGCCAGCAGCCAACTTATTGGACAGGGGGCTGAAGCTTTCTTT. Encoded protein: CASSQLIGQGAEAFF. The chain has TRBV14 and TRBJ1-1; 10 bases line up with TRBD1. The CDR3 spans 15 residues. From germline, CDR1 is SGHDN and CDR2 FVKESK. V lost 2 bases, J lost 6 bases, and 6 bases stayed unmatched.

The chain links TRBV6-5 to TRBJ2-7; D call uncertain. Per the germline V gene, CDR1 is MNHEY and CDR2 is SVGAGI. The germline V and J ends were trimmed by 1 base and 4 bases, with 14 bases remaining between them. This CDR3 comprises 15 residues. The CDR3 sequence is CASSYLVEPPYEQYF. The CDR3 DNA follows: TGTGCCAGCAGTTACTTAGTAGAACCTCCTTACGAGCAGTACTTC.

The sample holds one count of this clonotype. Being one base from a much bigger clone, this may be a read error. The chain has TRBV10-2 and TRBJ1-6; D is uncertain. Germline assignment: CDR1 WSHSY and CDR2 SAAADI. The CDR3 totals 13 residues. CDR3 in DNA: TGCGCCAGCAGTCGGGAGTATAGTTCACCCCTCCACTTT. Its translation is CASSREYSSPLHF.

The genes are TRBV10-3 and TRBJ1-6, with 9 bases fitting TRBD1. The CDR3 extends over 15 amino acids. V shed 6 bases and J 9 bases; nucleotides not matched to a gene: 9. Germline assignment: CDR1 ENHRY and CDR2 SYGVKD. The CDR3: CAIRGTGLIGSPLHF. DNA of the CDR3: TGTGCCATCAGAGGGACAGGGTTAATAGGTTCACCCCTCCACTTT.

This clonotype was counted at least ten times. This chain links TRBV7-9 with TRBJ1-6, with D possibly TRBD1 on 6 matching bases. This CDR3 has 13 amino acids. Germline loops: CDR1 SEHNR, CDR2 FQNEAQ (reference sequence). Trimming shortened V by 8 bases and J by 10 bases, and 15 bases separated the two germline ends. The CDR3 DNA sequence: TGTGCCAGCCAGCCGGGGGGCCCCTCACCCCTCCACTTT. Translated, it gives CASQPGGPSPLHF.

The chain recombines TRBV9 with TRBJ2-2, with D maybe TRBD1 (7 bases). The CDR3 is made up of 15 amino acids. Deletions cut 1 base from V and 1 base from J, with 8 bases between. The germline V gene encodes CDR1 SGDLS and CDR2 YYNGEE. The CDR3 is CASSVQGGNTGELFF. As DNA, the CDR3 is TGTGCCAGCAGCGTACAGGGGGGGAACACCGGGGAGCTGTTTTTT.